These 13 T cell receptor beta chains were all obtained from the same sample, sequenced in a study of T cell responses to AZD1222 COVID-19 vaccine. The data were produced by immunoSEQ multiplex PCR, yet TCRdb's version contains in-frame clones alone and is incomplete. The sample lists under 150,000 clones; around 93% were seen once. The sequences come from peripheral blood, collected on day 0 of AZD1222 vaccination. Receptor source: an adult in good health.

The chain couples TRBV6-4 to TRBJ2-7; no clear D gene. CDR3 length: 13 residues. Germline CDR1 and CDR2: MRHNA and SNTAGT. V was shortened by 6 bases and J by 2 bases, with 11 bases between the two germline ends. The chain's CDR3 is CASSQDPTYEQYF. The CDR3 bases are TGTGCCAGCAGCCAGGACCCCACCTACGAGCAGTACTTC.

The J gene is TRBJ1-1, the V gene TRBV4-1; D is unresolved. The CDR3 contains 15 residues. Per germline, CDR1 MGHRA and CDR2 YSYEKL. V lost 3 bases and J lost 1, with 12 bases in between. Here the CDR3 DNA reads TGCGCCAGCAGCCACGGTCGGGGAACGAACACTGAAGCTTTCTTT. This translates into CASSHGRGTNTEAFF.

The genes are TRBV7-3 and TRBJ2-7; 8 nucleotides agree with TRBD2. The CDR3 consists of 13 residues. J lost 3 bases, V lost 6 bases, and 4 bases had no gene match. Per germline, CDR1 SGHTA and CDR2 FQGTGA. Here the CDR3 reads CASSRAGGYEQYF. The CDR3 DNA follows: TGTGCCAGCAGTCGGGCGGGAGGCTACGAGCAGTACTTC.

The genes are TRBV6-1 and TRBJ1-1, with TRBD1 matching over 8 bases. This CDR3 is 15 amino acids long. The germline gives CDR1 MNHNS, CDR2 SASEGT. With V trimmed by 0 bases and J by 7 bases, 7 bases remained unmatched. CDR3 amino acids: CASSEAQGAKGEAFF. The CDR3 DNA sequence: TGTGCCAGCAGTGAAGCTCAGGGGGCGAAGGGTGAAGCTTTCTTT.

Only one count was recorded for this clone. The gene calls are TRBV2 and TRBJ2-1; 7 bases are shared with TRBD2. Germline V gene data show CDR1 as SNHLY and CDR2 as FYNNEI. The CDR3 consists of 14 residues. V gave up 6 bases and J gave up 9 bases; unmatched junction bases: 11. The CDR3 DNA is TGTGCCAGCAGCGCCTTGAGCGGGACCGGTGAGCAGTTCTTC. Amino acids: CASSALSGTGEQFF.

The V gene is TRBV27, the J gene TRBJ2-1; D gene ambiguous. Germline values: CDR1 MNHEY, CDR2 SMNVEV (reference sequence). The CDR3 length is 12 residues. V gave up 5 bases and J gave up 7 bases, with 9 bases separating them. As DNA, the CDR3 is TGTGCCAGCAGTCATTCGCGGAATGAGCAGTTCTTC. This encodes CASSHSRNEQFF.

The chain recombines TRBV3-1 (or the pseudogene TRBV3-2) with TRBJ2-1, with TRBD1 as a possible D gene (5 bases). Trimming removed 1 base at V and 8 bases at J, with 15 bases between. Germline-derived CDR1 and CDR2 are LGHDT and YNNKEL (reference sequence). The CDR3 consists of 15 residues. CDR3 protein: CASSQGQFSRDEQFF. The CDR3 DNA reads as TGTGCCAGCAGCCAAGGACAGTTCAGTAGAGATGAGCAGTTCTTC.

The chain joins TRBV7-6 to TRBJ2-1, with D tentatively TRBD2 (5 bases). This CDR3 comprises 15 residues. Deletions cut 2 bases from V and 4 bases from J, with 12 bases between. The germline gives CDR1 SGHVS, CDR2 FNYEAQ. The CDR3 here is CASSLTLEVYNEQFF. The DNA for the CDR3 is TGTGCCAGCAGCTTAACCCTGGAGGTGTACAATGAGCAGTTCTTC.

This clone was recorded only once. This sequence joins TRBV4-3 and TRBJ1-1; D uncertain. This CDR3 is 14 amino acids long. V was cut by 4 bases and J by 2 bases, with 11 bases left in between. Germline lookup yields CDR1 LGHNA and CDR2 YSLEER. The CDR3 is CASSLGLKNTEAFF. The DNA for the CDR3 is TGCGCCAGCAGCCTCGGACTGAAAAACACTGAAGCTTTCTTT.

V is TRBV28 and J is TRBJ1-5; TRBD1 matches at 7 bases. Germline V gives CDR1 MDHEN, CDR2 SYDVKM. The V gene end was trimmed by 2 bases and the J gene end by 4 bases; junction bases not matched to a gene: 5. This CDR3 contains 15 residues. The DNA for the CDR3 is TGTGCCAGCAGTTTAGGGTCACAGGGGAATCAGCCCCAGCATTTT. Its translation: CASSLGSQGNQPQHF.

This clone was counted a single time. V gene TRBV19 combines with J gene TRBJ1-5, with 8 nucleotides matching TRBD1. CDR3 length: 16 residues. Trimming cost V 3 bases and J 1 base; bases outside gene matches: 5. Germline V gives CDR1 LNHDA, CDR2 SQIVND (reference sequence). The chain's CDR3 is CASSMAGGPSNQPQHF. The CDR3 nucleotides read TGTGCCAGTAGTATGGCAGGGGGCCCCAGCAATCAGCCCCAGCATTTT.

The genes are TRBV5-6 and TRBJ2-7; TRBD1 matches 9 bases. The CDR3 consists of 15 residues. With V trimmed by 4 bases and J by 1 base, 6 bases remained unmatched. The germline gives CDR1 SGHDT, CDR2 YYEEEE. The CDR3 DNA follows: TGTGCCAGCAGCGTTGGGACAGGGAGTTCCTACGAGCAGTACTTC. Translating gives CASSVGTGSSYEQYF.

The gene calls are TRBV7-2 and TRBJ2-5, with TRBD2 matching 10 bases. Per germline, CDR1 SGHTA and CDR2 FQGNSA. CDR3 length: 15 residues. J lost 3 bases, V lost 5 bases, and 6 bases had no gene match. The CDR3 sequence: CASSPSSGGEETQYF. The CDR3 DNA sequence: TGTGCCAGCAGCCCCTCGAGCGGGGGGGAAGAGACCCAGTACTTC.